This entry describes one T cell receptor (beta chain). Profiling relied on immunoSEQ multiplex PCR, and the TCRdb table lists in-frame clones only, not all of them. The sample contains tens of thousands of clones, around 85% of which appear only once. The V gene lost 3 bases and the J gene lost 4 bases, with 9 bases spanning the gap. Germline CDR1 and CDR2: SQVTM and ANQGSEA. The CDR3 consists of 12 residues. These data come from a study of PD-L1 blockade in urothelial cancer. Time point specified: pretreatment peripheral blood. Sample: PBMCs, taken around atezolizumab (anti-PD-L1) treatment. The sequence was collected from a man aged 60 to 75 with urothelial cancer. V gene TRBV29-1 combines with J gene TRBJ1-1, with D possibly matching TRBD1 (6 bases). CDR3 loop: CSVDPGVTEAFF. CDR3 sequence (DNA): TGCAGCGTTGACCCAGGGGTCACTGAAGCTTTCTTT.